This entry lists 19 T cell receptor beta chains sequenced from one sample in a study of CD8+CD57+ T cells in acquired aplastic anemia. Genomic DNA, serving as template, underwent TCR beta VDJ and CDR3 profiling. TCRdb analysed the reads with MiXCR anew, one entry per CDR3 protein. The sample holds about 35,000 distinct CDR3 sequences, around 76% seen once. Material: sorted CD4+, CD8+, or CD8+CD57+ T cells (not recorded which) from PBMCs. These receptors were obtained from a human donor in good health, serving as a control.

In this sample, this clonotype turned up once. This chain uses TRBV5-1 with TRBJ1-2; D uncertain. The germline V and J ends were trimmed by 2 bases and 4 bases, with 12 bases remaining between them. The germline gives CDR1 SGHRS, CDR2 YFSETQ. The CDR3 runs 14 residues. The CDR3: CASSFGDAAYGYTF. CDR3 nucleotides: TGCGCCAGCAGCTTCGGGGATGCTGCCTATGGCTACACCTTC.

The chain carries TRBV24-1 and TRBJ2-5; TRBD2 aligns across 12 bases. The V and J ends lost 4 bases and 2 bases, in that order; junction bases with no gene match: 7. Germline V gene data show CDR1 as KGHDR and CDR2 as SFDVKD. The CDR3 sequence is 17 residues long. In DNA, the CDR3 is TGTGCCACCAGTGACCAACTTGGGACTAGCGGGCAAGAGACCCAGTACTTC. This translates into CATSDQLGTSGQETQYF.

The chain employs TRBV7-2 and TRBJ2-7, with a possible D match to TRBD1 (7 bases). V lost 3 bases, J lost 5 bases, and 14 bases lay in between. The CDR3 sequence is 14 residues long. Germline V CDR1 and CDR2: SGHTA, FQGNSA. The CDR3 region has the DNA TGTGCCAGCAGCTTGGGGGGACAGTTCGACGAGCAGTACTTC. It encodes CASSLGGQFDEQYF.

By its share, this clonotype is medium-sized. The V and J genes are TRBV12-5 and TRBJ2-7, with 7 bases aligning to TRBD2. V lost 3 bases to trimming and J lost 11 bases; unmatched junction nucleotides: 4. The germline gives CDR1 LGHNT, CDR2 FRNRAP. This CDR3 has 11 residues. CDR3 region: CASGFGGWEYF. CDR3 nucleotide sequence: TGTGCTAGTGGTTTCGGGGGGTGGGAGTACTTC.

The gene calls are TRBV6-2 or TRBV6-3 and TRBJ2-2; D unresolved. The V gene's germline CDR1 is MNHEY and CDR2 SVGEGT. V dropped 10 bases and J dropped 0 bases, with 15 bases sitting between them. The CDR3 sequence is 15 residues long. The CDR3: CATNPPLSNTGELFF. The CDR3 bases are TGTGCCACCAACCCACCCCTTTCGAACACCGGGGAGCTGTTTTTT.

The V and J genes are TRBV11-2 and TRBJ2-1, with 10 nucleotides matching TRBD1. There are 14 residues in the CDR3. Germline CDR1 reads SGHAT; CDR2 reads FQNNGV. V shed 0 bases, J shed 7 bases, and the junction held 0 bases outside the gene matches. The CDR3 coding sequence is TGTGCCAGCAGCTTAGAGGACAGGGGGAATGAGCAGTTCTTC. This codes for CASSLEDRGNEQFF. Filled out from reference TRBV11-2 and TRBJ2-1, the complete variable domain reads EAGVAQSPRYKIIEKRQSVAFWCNPISGHATLYWYQQILGQGPKLLIQFQNNGVVDDSQLPKDRFSAERLKGVDSTLKIQPAKLEDSAVYLCASSLEDRGNEQFFGPGTRLTVL.

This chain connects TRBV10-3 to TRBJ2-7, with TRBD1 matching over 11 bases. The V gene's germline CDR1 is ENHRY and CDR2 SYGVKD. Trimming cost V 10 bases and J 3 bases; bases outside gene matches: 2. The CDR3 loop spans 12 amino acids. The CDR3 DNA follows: TGTGCCAGCGGGACAGGGGGCTACGAGCAGTACTTC. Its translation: CASGTGGYEQYF.

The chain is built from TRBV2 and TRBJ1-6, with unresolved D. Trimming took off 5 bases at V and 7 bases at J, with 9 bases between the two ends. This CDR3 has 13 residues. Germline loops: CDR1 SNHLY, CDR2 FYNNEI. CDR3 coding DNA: TGTGCCAGCAGTTACAGCGGCAATTCACCCCTCCACTTT. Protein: CASSYSGNSPLHF.

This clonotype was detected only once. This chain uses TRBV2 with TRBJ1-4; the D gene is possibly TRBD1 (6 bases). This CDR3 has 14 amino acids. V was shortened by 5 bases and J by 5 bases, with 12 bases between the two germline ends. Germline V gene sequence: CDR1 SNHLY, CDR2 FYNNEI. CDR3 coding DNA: TGTGCCAGCAGTCTACAGGGAGCCAATGAAAAACTGTTTTTT. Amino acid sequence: CASSLQGANEKLFF.

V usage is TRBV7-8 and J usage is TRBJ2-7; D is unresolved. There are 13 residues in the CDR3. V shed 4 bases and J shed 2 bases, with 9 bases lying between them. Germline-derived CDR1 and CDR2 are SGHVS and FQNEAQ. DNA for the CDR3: TGTGCCAGCAGCTCTGAGACTGCCTACGAGCAGTACTTC. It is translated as CASSSETAYEQYF.

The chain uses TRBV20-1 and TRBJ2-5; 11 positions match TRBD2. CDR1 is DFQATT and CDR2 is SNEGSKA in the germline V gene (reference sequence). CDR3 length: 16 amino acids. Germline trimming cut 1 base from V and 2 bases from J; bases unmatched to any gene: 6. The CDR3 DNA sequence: TGCAGTGCTAGAGGGGGATGGACTAGCGGGCAAGAGACCCAGTACTTC. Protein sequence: CSARGGWTSGQETQYF.

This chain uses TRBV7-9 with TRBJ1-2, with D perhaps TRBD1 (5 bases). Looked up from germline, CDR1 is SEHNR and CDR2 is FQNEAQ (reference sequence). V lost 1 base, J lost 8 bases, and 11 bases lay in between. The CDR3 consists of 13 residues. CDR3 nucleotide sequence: TGTGCCAGCAGCTTAGAGGCAGGGCGCGGCTACACCTTC. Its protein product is CASSLEAGRGYTF.

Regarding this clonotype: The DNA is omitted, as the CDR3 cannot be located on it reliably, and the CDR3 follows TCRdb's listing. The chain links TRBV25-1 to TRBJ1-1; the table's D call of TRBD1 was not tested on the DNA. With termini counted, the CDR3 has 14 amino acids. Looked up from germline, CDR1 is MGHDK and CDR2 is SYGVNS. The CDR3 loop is CASSVGRGNTEASF.

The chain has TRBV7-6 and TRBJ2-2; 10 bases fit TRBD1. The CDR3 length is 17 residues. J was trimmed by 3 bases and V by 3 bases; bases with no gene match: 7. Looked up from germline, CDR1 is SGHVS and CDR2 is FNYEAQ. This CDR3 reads CASSFPGTGVDTGELFF. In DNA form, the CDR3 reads TGTGCCAGCAGCTTCCCCGGGACAGGGGTTGACACCGGGGAGCTGTTTTTT.

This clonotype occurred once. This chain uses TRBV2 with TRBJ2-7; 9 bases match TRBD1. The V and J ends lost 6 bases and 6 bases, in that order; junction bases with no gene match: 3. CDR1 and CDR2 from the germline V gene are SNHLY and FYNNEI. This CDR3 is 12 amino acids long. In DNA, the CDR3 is TGTGCCAGCAGCAGACAGGGGGTCGAGCAGTACTTC. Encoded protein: CASSRQGVEQYF.

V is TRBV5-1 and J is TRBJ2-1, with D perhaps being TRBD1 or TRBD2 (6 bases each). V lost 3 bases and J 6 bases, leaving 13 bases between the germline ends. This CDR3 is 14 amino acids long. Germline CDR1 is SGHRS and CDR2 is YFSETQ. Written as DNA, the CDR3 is TGCGCCAGCAGCTGGAGGGGGGCTGCCAATGAGCAGTTCTTC. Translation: CASSWRGAANEQFF.

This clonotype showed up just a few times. The CDR3 region is CASRGHNQETQYF. The CDR3 DNA sequence: TGTGCCAGCAGGGGGCATAACCAAGAGACCCAGTACTTC. The J gene is TRBJ2-5, the V gene TRBV2; possible D gene TRBD1, 5 bases. Trimming removed 6 bases at V and 0 bases at J, with 8 bases between. The CDR3 contains 13 residues. Germline V lookup: CDR1 SNHLY, CDR2 FYNNEI.

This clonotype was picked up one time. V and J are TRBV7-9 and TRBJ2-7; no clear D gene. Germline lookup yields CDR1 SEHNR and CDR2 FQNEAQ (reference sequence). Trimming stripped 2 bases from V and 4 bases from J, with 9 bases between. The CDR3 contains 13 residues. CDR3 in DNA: TGTGCCAGCAGCTTATTCACTGGGTACGAGCAGTACTTC. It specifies CASSLFTGYEQYF.

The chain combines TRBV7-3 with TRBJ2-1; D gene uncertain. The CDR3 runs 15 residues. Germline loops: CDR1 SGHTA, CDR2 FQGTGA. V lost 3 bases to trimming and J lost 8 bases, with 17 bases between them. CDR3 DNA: TGTGCCAGCAGCTTTAACCCCCCCTTCCAGGATGAGCAGTTCTTC. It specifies CASSFNPPFQDEQFF. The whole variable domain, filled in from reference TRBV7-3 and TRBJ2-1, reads GAGVSQTPSNKVTEKGKYVELRCDPISGHTALYWYRQSLGQGPEFLIYFQGTGAADDSGLPNDRFFAVRPEGSVSTLKIQRTERGDSAVYLCASSFNPPFQDEQFFGPGTRLTVL.